These 24 T cell receptor beta chains were sequenced from one sample in a study of CD8+ T cells in alopecia areata. Following RNA extraction, reverse transcription yielded cDNA that acted as the sequencing template. Sequenced by immunoSEQ multiplex PCR; TCRdb stores in-frame clones only, minus some. Here the sample spans 110,000 to 150,000 clones, roughly 62% being singletons. The input for sequencing was CD4+ T cells sorted from blood, taken at week 0. The source of these receptors is a human donor with alopecia areata.

This clone was observed a single time. The rearrangement links TRBV7-2 to TRBJ2-6; possibly TRBD2 for D (6 bases). Germline CDR1 is SGHTA and CDR2 is FQGNSA. This CDR3 comprises 15 residues. V was pared by 5 bases and J by 6 bases, with 14 bases between. CDR3 DNA sequence: TGTGCCAGCAGCCCGGGGGTAGGCCAGGCCAACGTCCTGACTTTC. Its translation: CASSPGVGQANVLTF. Full variable domain (remainder filled in from reference TRBV7-2 and TRBJ2-6): GAGVSQSPSNKVTEKGKDVELRCDPISGHTALYWYRQSLGQGLEFLIYFQGNSAPDKSGLPSDRFSAERTGGSVSTLTIQRTQQEDSAVYLCASSPGVGQANVLTFGAGSRLTVL.

CDR3 region: CAWALANYGYTF. DNA for the CDR3: TGTGCCTGGGCTTTAGCTAACTATGGCTACACCTTC. The rearrangement joins TRBV30 to TRBJ1-2; D gene ambiguous. The CDR3 is 12 amino acids. Between the trimmed V and J ends, which lost 5 bases and 0 bases, there was a span of 7 bases. Per germline, CDR1 GTSNPN and CDR2 SVGIG (reference sequence).

The chain joins TRBV30 to TRBJ1-2, with a tentative D call TRBD1 (5 bases). Germline V gene sequence: CDR1 GTSNPN, CDR2 SVGIG (reference sequence). CDR3 length: 13 residues. V lost 2 bases, J lost 3 bases, and 10 bases lay in between. CDR3 bases: TGTGCCTGGAGTCCTCGGGGGGACTATGGCTACACCTTC. Translated: CAWSPRGDYGYTF.

This clone came up a few times. The V call is TRBV4-3, the J call TRBJ2-7, with 7 bases identical to TRBD2. J gave up 3 bases and V 1 base, and 6 bases lay outside the gene matches. The germline gives CDR1 LGHNA, CDR2 YSLEER. The CDR3 loop spans 15 amino acids. The CDR3 reads CASSQAGGTIYEQYF. CDR3 coding DNA: TGCGCCAGCAGCCAAGCGGGGGGAACCATCTACGAGCAGTACTTC.

This clone appeared a single time. The chain uses TRBV30 and TRBJ2-6; D gene ambiguous. This CDR3 has 14 residues. Trimming removed 2 bases at V and 0 bases at J, with 5 bases between. Germline V gene lookup returns CDR1 GTSNPN and CDR2 SVGIG (reference sequence). CDR3 region: CAWSPSSGANVLTF. CDR3 DNA sequence: TGTGCCTGGAGTCCATCCTCTGGGGCCAACGTCCTGACTTTC.

The rearrangement uses TRBV25-1 and TRBJ1-2; 10 bases fit TRBD1. The CDR3 is 14 residues long. Looked up from germline, CDR1 is MGHDK and CDR2 is SYGVNS. With 3 bases clipped from V and 5 bases from J, the junction kept 3 bases outside the gene matches. The CDR3 protein is CASSDGTGVYGYTF. DNA for the CDR3: TGTGCCAGCAGTGATGGGACAGGGGTTTATGGCTACACCTTC.

This clone has a handful of counts. V is TRBV30 and J is TRBJ1-2; D uncertain. V was trimmed by 3 bases and J by 3 bases, leaving 5 bases between them. This CDR3 spans 11 amino acids. Germline-derived CDR1 and CDR2 are GTSNPN and SVGIG (reference sequence). For the CDR3, the DNA is TGTGCCTGGAGGAGTGACTATGGCTACACCTTC. Its protein is CAWRSDYGYTF.

J is TRBJ2-1 and V is TRBV2, with D tentatively TRBD2 (6 bases). The V gene's germline CDR1 is SNHLY and CDR2 FYNNEI. The length of the CDR3 is 14 residues. V lost 3 bases, J lost 3 bases, and 9 bases lay in between. The CDR3 sequence: CASSDSGYYNEQFF. CDR3 coding DNA: TGTGCCAGCAGTGACAGCGGGTACTACAATGAGCAGTTCTTC.

Only a few counts were recorded for this clone. J is TRBJ1-5 and V is TRBV4-3, with D hard to call. Germline V gives CDR1 LGHNA, CDR2 YSLEER. The CDR3 is 15 amino acids. The ends were cut back, 0 bases at V and 11 bases at J, with 17 bases in the middle. Written as DNA, the CDR3 is TGCGCCAGCAGCCAAGATGGCGGTGGAGGTGGGGCCCAGCATTTT. Translated: CASSQDGGGGGAQHF.

This clone came up many times. The V call is TRBV15, the J call TRBJ1-1, with a weak D call TRBD1 (5 bases). The CDR3 has 15 residues. Trimming took 1 base from V and 1 from J, leaving 10 bases between them. CDR1 LNHNV and CDR2 YYDKDF come from the germline V gene (reference sequence). The CDR3 sequence: CATSRVARANTEAFF. The CDR3 DNA reads TGTGCCACCAGCAGAGTGGCCAGGGCGAACACTGAAGCTTTCTTT.

J is TRBJ1-2 and V is TRBV30; TRBD1 is a possible D gene (5 bases). Germline V gene sequence: CDR1 GTSNPN, CDR2 SVGIG (reference sequence). V was trimmed by 0 bases and J by 8 bases, leaving 10 bases between them. The CDR3 is 12 residues long. The CDR3 DNA is TGTGCCTGGAGTGTGGCCAGGGCCGGCTACACCTTC. Translation gives CAWSVARAGYTF.

This clone came up once. V and J are TRBV4-1 and TRBJ1-2; D gene uncertain. The germline V gene encodes CDR1 MGHRA and CDR2 YSYEKL. This CDR3 is 14 amino acids long. V lost 1 base and J lost 13, with 19 bases in between. CDR3 region: CASSQVPRMGYCTF. CDR3 in DNA: TGCGCCAGCAGCCAAGTACCGAGGATGGGGTACTGCACCTTC.

The chain couples TRBV11-2 to TRBJ2-3; D ambiguous. This CDR3 has 13 amino acids. Per germline, CDR1 SGHAT and CDR2 FQNNGV. V dropped 0 bases and J dropped 5 bases, with 6 bases sitting between them. The CDR3 loop reads CASSLDLGDTQYF. The DNA for the CDR3 is TGTGCCAGCAGCTTAGACCTCGGAGATACGCAGTATTTT.

This clone showed up just a few times. V is TRBV29-1 and J is TRBJ1-2, with 8 bases fitting TRBD1. The length of the CDR3 is 18 residues. Germline CDR1 and CDR2: SQVTM and ANQGSEA. Losses at the gene ends were 5 bases for V and 4 bases for J; bases not matched to a gene: 21. CDR3 coding DNA: TGCAGCGTTCTCGGACAGGGCAGGAGGAGGGGTGAAGGCTATGGCTACACCTTC. Translated, it gives CSVLGQGRRRGEGYGYTF.

J is TRBJ2-3 and V is TRBV7-9; perhaps TRBD2 as D (6 bases). Between the trimmed V and J ends, which lost 1 base and 8 bases, there was a span of 10 bases. This CDR3 is built from 13 residues. Germline CDR1 SEHNR, CDR2 FQNEAQ (reference sequence). CDR3 sequence (DNA): TGTGCCAGCAGCTTAGACCGGGGGAGTACGCAGTATTTT. Protein: CASSLDRGSTQYF.

The genes are TRBV4-2 and TRBJ2-2; D uncertain. V lost 4 bases, J lost 1 base, and 4 bases lay in between. CDR3 length: 13 residues. The germline V gene has CDR1 LGHNA and CDR2 YNFKEQ. CDR3 amino acids: CASSPKNTGELFF. CDR3 nucleotides: TGTGCCAGCAGCCCTAAGAACACCGGGGAGCTGTTTTTT.

The chain has TRBV7-2 and TRBJ2-1; TRBD2 might be the D (6 bases). CDR1 and CDR2 from the germline V gene are SGHTA and FQGNSA. There are 16 residues in the CDR3. V gave up 5 bases and J gave up 0 bases, with 14 bases separating them. CDR3 in amino acids: CASSLLPGLSYNEQFF. CDR3 in DNA: TGTGCCAGCAGCCTTTTACCGGGACTCTCCTACAATGAGCAGTTCTTC.

The J gene is TRBJ2-1, the V gene TRBV6-6; D remains unclear. Germline CDR1 and CDR2: MNHNY and SVGAGI (reference sequence). V lost 3 bases to trimming and J lost 13 bases, with 13 bases between them. The CDR3 consists of 12 residues. The CDR3 DNA is TGTGCCAGCAGTTATCTCGGTCGGTCACAGTTCTTC. Translating it yields CASSYLGRSQFF.

This clone was counted only a few times. The genes are TRBV7-9 and TRBJ2-1, with 9 positions matching TRBD2. CDR1 and CDR2 from the germline V gene are SEHNR and FQNEAQ (reference sequence). This CDR3 has 15 amino acids. V was clipped by 5 bases and J by 8 bases; unmatched bases: 10. CDR3 bases: TGTGCCAGCAGCCCAGGGGCTAGCGGGGCCGATGAGCAGTTCTTC. Its translation is CASSPGASGADEQFF.

The chain combines TRBV7-9 with TRBJ2-5; 12 bases are shared with TRBD2. The CDR3 extends over 14 amino acids. Per the germline V gene, CDR1 is SEHNR and CDR2 is FQNEAQ (reference sequence). V was pared by 7 bases and J by 4 bases, with 4 bases of the junction left unmatched. The CDR3: CASTTSGGPETQYF. The CDR3 coding sequence is TGTGCCAGCACCACTAGCGGGGGGCCAGAGACCCAGTACTTC.

The chain combines TRBV5-6 with TRBJ2-1; 8 positions agree with TRBD2. The CDR3 spans 16 residues. Germline V gene data show CDR1 as SGHDT and CDR2 as YYEEEE. The junction had 3 bases not matched to a gene; V was cut back by 1 base and J by 0 bases. In DNA form, the CDR3 reads TGTGCCAGCAGCTTGAGCGGGACTAGCTCCTACAATGAGCAGTTCTTC. It encodes CASSLSGTSSYNEQFF.

The chain is built from TRBV19 and TRBJ1-5; D is possibly TRBD1 (6 bases). The CDR3 extends over 17 amino acids. The V end lost 3 bases, the J end lost 3 bases, and 18 bases lay between the germline ends. Germline assignment: CDR1 LNHDA and CDR2 SQIVND (reference sequence). The CDR3 region is CASSIPFLGGHNQPQHF. As DNA, the CDR3 is TGTGCCAGTAGTATCCCCTTCTTGGGGGGCCACAATCAGCCCCAGCATTTT.

The genes are TRBV5-1 and TRBJ2-1; weak D call: TRBD2 (5 bases). Germline V gene data show CDR1 as SGHRS and CDR2 as YFSETQ. Trimming cost V 4 bases and J 7 bases, with 18 bases left between them. CDR3 length equals 15 residues. For the CDR3, the DNA is TGCGCCAGCAGCCCACCCCTGACTACCACTAATGAGCAGTTCTTC. It is translated as CASSPPLTTTNEQFF.

This clone came up a few times. CDR3 sequence reads: CASSLGGALEQFF. The DNA of the CDR3 is TGTGCCAGCAGCTTAGGAGGGGCGCTTGAGCAGTTCTTC. J is TRBJ2-1 and V is TRBV11-3, with D perhaps matching TRBD1 or TRBD2 (5 bases each). Deletions cut 1 base from V and 9 bases from J, with 10 bases between. The CDR3 has 13 amino acids. The V gene's germline CDR1 is SGHNT and CDR2 YENEEA.